This entry lists 7 T cell receptor beta chains sequenced from one sample in a study of T cell clonality in common variable immunodeficiency. Method: immunoSEQ multiplex PCR; TCRdb's copy keeps in-frame clones and lacks some. The sample contains tens of thousands of clones, none of them singletons. Sequenced input: peripheral blood mononuclear cells. All receptors derive from a person aged 18-70 years in good health.

Ten or more counts support this clone. The read terminates 3 residues ahead of where the CDR3 ends, so the germline J gene completes it. The rearrangement joins TRBV30 to TRBJ1-5, with TRBD1 matching 7 bases. Germline loops: CDR1 GTSNPN, CDR2 SVGIG (reference sequence). J gave up 0 bases and V 1 base, and 12 bases lay outside the gene matches. The CDR3 has 18 amino acids. CDR3 bases read: TGTGCCTGGAGTGGAGAGGGACAGCCGTTGAATAGCAATCAGCCC. Its protein is CAWSGEGQPLNSNQP. The CDR3 as a whole reads CAWSGEGQPLNSNQPQHF.

This clone was counted many times. The DNA ends 3 residues before the CDR3 does, and the rest of the CDR3 is filled in from the germline J gene. The chain couples TRBV7-2 to TRBJ2-5; the match to TRBD2 covers 9 bases. The junction had 7 bases not matched to a gene; V was cut back by 0 bases and J by 2 bases. The CDR3 length is 17 residues. CDR1 and CDR2 from the germline V gene are SGHTA and FQGNSA. The CDR3 spells CASSLAREGRDQETQYF. Incomplete CDR3 DNA: TGTGCCAGCAGCTTAGCGCGGGAGGGCCGGGATCAAGAGACC.

Points on this clone: The observed sequence ends 3 residues before the CDR3 terminus, with the missing tail filled in from the germline J gene. The chain recombines TRBV5-1 with TRBJ2-1; 9 bases are a match to TRBD1. The CDR3 has 14 amino acids. Unmatched junction bases numbered 4, after V lost 0 bases and J lost 9 bases. The germline V gene encodes CDR1 SGHRS and CDR2 YFSETQ. CDR3 amino acids: CASSLGQGGSEQFF. CDR3 DNA (partial): TGCGCCAGCAGCTTGGGACAGGGGGGAAGTGAG.

In this sample, this clone turned up many times. The CDR3 end lies 3 residues beyond the end of the read and is filled in from the germline J gene. The gene calls are TRBV5-6 and TRBJ1-3; 9 bases are shared with TRBD1. Per the germline V gene, CDR1 is SGHDT and CDR2 is YYEEEE. J lost 2 bases, V lost 3 bases, and 0 bases had no gene match. This CDR3 is built from 14 residues. The sequenced CDR3 bases are TGTGCCAGCAGCTGGGACAGGGCTGGAAACACC. It encodes CASSWDRAGNT. The CDR3, in full, reads CASSWDRAGNTIYF. Filled out from reference TRBV5-6 and TRBJ1-3, the complete variable domain reads DAGVTQSPTHLIKTRGQQVTLRCSPKSGHDTVSWYQQALGQGPQFIFQYYEEEERQRGNFPDRFSGHQFPNYSSELNVNALLLGDSALYLCASSWDRAGNTIYFGEGSWLTVV.

Many counts were recorded for this clone. The missing CDR3 end, 3 residues past where the read stops, is filled in from the germline J gene. This chain uses TRBV30 with TRBJ1-1; the match to TRBD1 covers 8 bases. This CDR3 is built from 12 residues. Trimming took 8 bases from V and 7 from J; bases not matched to a gene: 9. The germline V gene encodes CDR1 GTSNPN and CDR2 SVGIG (reference sequence). CDR3: CARRQGAFEAFF. The part of the CDR3 DNA that was read is TGTGCCCGTCGGCAGGGGGCTTTTGAA.

This clone was counted many times. An end of the junction differs from the germline gene, which may be a read error. The read falls 3 residues short of the CDR3 end, and the missing part is taken from the germline J gene. The chain links TRBV4-2 to TRBJ1-1; D is undetermined. The CDR3 spans 13 residues. Germline V gene sequence: CDR1 LGHNA, CDR2 YNFKEQ. CDR3 sequence: CASSQDHYLEAFF. Partial CDR3 DNA: TGCGCCAGCAGCCAAGATCACTACCTTGAA.

This clone was observed many times. The CDR3 goes on 3 residues after the read ends, and that part is filled in from the germline J gene. The chain uses TRBV20-1 and TRBJ2-1, with 10 bases aligning to TRBD2. The CDR3 loop spans 15 amino acids. Germline V lookup: CDR1 DFQATT, CDR2 SNEGSKA (reference sequence). V gave up 4 bases and J gave up 3 bases; unmatched junction bases: 6. The sequenced part of the CDR3 DNA is TGCAGTGCTACACAACTAGCGGGGATCTACAATGAG. The encoded protein is CSATQLAGIYNE. The whole CDR3 protein is CSATQLAGIYNEQFF.